These 3 T cell receptor beta chains came from one sample sequenced in a study of blood T cell repertoires in COVID-19. Profiling relied on immunoSEQ multiplex PCR, and the TCRdb table lists in-frame clones only, not all of them. The data hold about 350,000 clones, with around 90% observed a single time. Sequenced: peripheral blood. The receptors come from a young woman who had recovered from COVID-19.

The rearrangement links TRBV4-3 to TRBJ1-6, with D perhaps matching TRBD1 (5 bases). The germline V gene has CDR1 LGHNA and CDR2 YSLEER. Trimming took off 0 bases at V and 0 bases at J, with 12 bases between the two ends. The CDR3 has 18 amino acids. CDR3 residues: CASSQDGGTFSYNSPLHF. The CDR3 DNA is TGCGCCAGCAGCCAAGATGGCGGGACCTTCTCCTATAATTCACCCCTCCACTTT.

V usage is TRBV27 and J usage is TRBJ2-2; 7 bases align to TRBD1. Trimming removed 6 bases from V and 4 bases from J; junction bases left unmatched: 14. CDR3 size: 17 residues. CDR1 and CDR2 from the germline V gene are MNHEY and SMNVEV (reference sequence). The CDR3 sequence is CASSTSTGAAPTGELFF. The CDR3 region has the DNA TGTGCCAGCAGCACCTCAACAGGGGCCGCACCCACCGGGGAGCTGTTTTTT.

The chain recombines TRBV27 with TRBJ1-4, with 7 positions matching TRBD1. CDR3 length: 14 amino acids. Trimming cost V 6 bases and J 8 bases; bases outside gene matches: 9. Germline V gene sequence: CDR1 MNHEY, CDR2 SMNVEV (reference sequence). CDR3 sequence (DNA): TGTGCCAGCAGCCACGTGGGACAGACCGAAAAACTGTTTTTT. It translates to CASSHVGQTEKLFF.